These 11 T cell receptor beta chains share one sample of origin, sequenced in a study of blood T cell repertoires in COVID-19. Sequencing was performed with immunoSEQ multiplex PCR; in TCRdb, only in-frame clones are kept and a portion is missing. The data hold about 220,000 clones, with 82% observed a single time. The sequenced sample consisted of peripheral blood. These receptors originate from a woman aged 70-85 years with COVID-19, enrolled during active disease.

The chain uses TRBV7-9 and TRBJ2-1; 10 nucleotides agree with TRBD2. Trimming at V came to 2 bases and at J to 4 bases, leaving 2 bases not matched to a gene. The length of the CDR3 is 15 residues. Germline V gene sequence: CDR1 SEHNR, CDR2 FQNEAQ (reference sequence). The CDR3 sequence is CASSLIAGGYNEQFF. In nucleotides, the CDR3 is TGTGCCAGCAGCTTAATAGCGGGAGGATACAATGAGCAGTTCTTC. Full variable domain (rest looked up from reference TRBV7-9 and TRBJ2-1): DTGVSQNPRHKITKRGQNVTFRCDPISEHNRLYWYRQTLGQGPEFLTYFQNEAQLEKSRLLSDRFSAERPKGSFSTLEIQRTEQGDSAMYLCASSLIAGGYNEQFFGPGTRLTVL.

This rearrangement joins TRBV29-1 to TRBJ1-1; a possible D gene is TRBD1 (5 bases). CDR1 is SQVTM, CDR2 ANQGSEA, per germline. The V end lost 3 bases, the J end lost 6 bases, and 8 bases lay between the germline ends. The CDR3 is made up of 11 amino acids. The CDR3 sequence: CSVEQGSEAFF. CDR3 DNA: TGCAGCGTTGAGCAGGGCTCTGAAGCTTTCTTT.

The rearrangement uses TRBV30 and TRBJ1-2; D may be TRBD1 (6 bases). Germline CDR1 and CDR2: GTSNPN and SVGIG (reference sequence). The CDR3 is 15 residues long. V was cut by 1 base and J by 2 bases, with 14 bases left in between. CDR3 sequence: CAWSASSTGNYGYTF. CDR3 nucleotide sequence: TGTGCCTGGAGTGCCTCGAGCACAGGGAACTATGGCTACACCTTC.

The chain uses TRBV3-1 (or the pseudogene TRBV3-2) and TRBJ1-3; D is unclear. The germline CDR1 and CDR2 sequences are LGHDT and YNNKEL (reference sequence). V was trimmed by 0 bases and J by 4 bases, leaving 7 bases between them. This CDR3 is 14 amino acids long. This CDR3 reads CASSQESKGNTIYF. The CDR3 region has the DNA TGTGCCAGCAGCCAAGAATCAAAAGGAAACACCATATATTTT.

The chain couples TRBV19 to TRBJ2-7; TRBD1 matches 8 bases. Trimming took 4 bases from V and 1 from J; bases not matched to a gene: 6. The CDR3 runs 15 residues. Germline CDR1 reads LNHDA; CDR2 reads SQIVND (reference sequence). CDR3 DNA: TGTGCCAGTAGTAGAGGACAGGGAGGTTCCTACGAGCAGTACTTC. Its protein product is CASSRGQGGSYEQYF.

The V call is TRBV2, the J call TRBJ2-7; D is unclear. Trimming removed 4 bases at V and 1 base at J, with 11 bases between. Germline V lookup: CDR1 SNHLY, CDR2 FYNNEI. The CDR3 contains 14 residues. Written as DNA, the CDR3 is TGTGCCAGCAGTGCCACGAGCTTTTCCTACGAGCAGTACTTC. It translates to CASSATSFSYEQYF.

This chain connects TRBV18 to TRBJ2-1, with 10 bases matching TRBD2. The CDR3 loop spans 18 amino acids. The junction had 14 bases not matched to a gene; V was cut back by 3 bases and J by 6 bases. The V gene's germline CDR1 is KGHSH and CDR2 LQKENI. CDR3 loop: CASSPPNRLAGVGNEQFF. CDR3 bases: TGTGCCAGCTCACCCCCAAACCGGCTAGCGGGAGTTGGCAATGAGCAGTTCTTC.

V gene TRBV6-5 combines with J gene TRBJ1-5; perhaps TRBD1 as D (5 bases). The CDR3 covers 15 residues. CDR1 and CDR2 (germline): MNHEY, SVGAGI. The ends were cut back, 7 bases at V and 4 bases at J, with 17 bases in the middle. The CDR3 coding sequence is TGTGCCAGCATCCTACGGGACTTATCTAATCAGCCCCAGCATTTT. It codes for CASILRDLSNQPQHF.

The chain joins TRBV5-5 to TRBJ2-7, with a possible D match to TRBD2 (5 bases). Per germline, CDR1 SGHKS and CDR2 YYEKEE (reference sequence). With 2 bases removed from V and 0 bases from J, the gap between germline ends came to 9 bases. The CDR3 sequence is 14 residues long. CDR3 sequence reads: CASSFGIDSYEQYF. DNA for the CDR3: TGTGCCAGCAGCTTCGGGATAGACTCCTACGAGCAGTACTTC.

This chain links TRBV2 with TRBJ2-7, with D unclear. This CDR3 is built from 12 residues. V shed 6 bases and J shed 2 bases, with 8 bases lying between them. Germline values: CDR1 SNHLY, CDR2 FYNNEI. DNA of the CDR3: TGTGCCAGCAGCGAGAGTCCCTACGAGCAGTACTTC. The encoded protein is CASSESPYEQYF.

The gene calls are TRBV30 and TRBJ1-4, with D perhaps TRBD1 (6 bases). Germline-derived CDR1 and CDR2 are GTSNPN and SVGIG (reference sequence). V dropped 1 base and J dropped 7 bases, with 19 bases sitting between them. The CDR3 spans 16 residues. DNA for the CDR3: TGTGCCTGGAGTGGGCTGGGGCAGGGGCAGATTGAAAAACTGTTTTTT. It codes for CAWSGLGQGQIEKLFF.